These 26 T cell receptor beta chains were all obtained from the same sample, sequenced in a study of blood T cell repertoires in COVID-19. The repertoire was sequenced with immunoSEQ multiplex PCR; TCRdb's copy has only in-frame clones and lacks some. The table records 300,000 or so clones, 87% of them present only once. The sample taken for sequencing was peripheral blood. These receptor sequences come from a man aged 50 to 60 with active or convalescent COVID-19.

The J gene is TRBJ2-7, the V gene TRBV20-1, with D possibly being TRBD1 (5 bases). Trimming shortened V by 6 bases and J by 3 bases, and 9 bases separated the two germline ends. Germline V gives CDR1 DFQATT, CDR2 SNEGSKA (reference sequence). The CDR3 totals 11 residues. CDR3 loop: CSAQDIYEQYF. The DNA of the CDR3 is TGCAGTGCCCAGGACATCTACGAGCAGTACTTC.

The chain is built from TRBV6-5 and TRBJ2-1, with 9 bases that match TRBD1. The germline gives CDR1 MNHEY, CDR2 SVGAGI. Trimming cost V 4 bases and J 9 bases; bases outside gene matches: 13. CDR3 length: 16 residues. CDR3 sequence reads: CASSSGLGTGISEQFF. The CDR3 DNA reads TGTGCCAGCAGTTCCGGACTCGGGACAGGGATTTCTGAGCAGTTCTTC.

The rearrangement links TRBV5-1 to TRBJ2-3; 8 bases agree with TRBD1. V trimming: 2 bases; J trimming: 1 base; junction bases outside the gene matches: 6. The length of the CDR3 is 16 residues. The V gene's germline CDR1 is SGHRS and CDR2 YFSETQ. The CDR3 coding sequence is TGCGCCAGCAGCTTAGTTATGACAGGGGGCACAGATACGCAGTATTTT. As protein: CASSLVMTGGTDTQYF.

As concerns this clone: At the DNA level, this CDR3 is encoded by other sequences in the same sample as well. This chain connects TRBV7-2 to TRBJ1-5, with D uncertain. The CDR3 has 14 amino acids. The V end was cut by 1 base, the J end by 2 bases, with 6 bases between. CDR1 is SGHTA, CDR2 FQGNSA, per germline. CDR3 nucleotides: TGTGCCAGCAGCTTAGAGCGGGGCAATCAGCCCCAGCATTTT. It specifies CASSLERGNQPQHF.

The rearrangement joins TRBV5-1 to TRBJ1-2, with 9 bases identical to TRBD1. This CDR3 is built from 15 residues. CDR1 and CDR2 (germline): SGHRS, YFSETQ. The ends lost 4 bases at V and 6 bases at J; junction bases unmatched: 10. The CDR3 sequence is CASSNAQGALDGYTF. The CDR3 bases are TGCGCCAGCAGCAACGCACAGGGGGCGCTTGATGGCTACACCTTC.

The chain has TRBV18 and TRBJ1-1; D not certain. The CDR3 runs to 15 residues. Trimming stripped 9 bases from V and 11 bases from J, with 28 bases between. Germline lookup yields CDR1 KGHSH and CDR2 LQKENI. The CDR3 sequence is CASPPPGSRAREAFF. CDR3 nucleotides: TGTGCCAGTCCCCCCCCCGGCTCGAGGGCGCGTGAGGCTTTCTTT.

The CDR3 is CASTFDPTSPSTDTQYF. For the CDR3, the DNA is TGTGCCAGCACCTTTGATCCCACTAGCCCTAGCACAGATACGCAGTATTTT. The chain employs TRBV5-4 and TRBJ2-3; possible D gene TRBD2, 6 bases. The CDR3 sequence is 17 residues long. CDR1 and CDR2 from the germline V gene are SGHNT and YYREEE (reference sequence). V was trimmed by 6 bases and J by 0 bases, leaving 20 bases between them.

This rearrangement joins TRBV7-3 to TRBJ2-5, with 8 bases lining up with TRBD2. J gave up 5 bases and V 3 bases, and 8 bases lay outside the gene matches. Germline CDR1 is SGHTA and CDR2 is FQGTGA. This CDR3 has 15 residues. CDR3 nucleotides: TGTGCCAGCAGCTTCAGCGGGGGCATAGGGGAGACCCAGTACTTC. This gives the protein CASSFSGGIGETQYF. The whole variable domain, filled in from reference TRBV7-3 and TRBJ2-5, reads GAGVSQTPSNKVTEKGKYVELRCDPISGHTALYWYRQSLGQGPEFLIYFQGTGAADDSGLPNDRFFAVRPEGSVSTLKIQRTERGDSAVYLCASSFSGGIGETQYFGPGTRLLVL.

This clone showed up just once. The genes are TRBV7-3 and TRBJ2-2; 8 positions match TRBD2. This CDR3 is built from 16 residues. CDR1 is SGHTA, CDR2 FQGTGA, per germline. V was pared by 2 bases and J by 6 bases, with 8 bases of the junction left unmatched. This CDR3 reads CASSLGHSGVPGELFF. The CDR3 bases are TGTGCCAGCAGCTTAGGTCATAGCGGGGTTCCCGGGGAGCTGTTTTTT.

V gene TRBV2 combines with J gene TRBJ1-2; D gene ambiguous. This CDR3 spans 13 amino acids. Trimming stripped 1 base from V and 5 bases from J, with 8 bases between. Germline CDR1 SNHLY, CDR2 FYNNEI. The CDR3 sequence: CASSEGALYGYTF. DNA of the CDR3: TGTGCCAGCAGTGAAGGGGCCTTGTATGGCTACACCTTC.

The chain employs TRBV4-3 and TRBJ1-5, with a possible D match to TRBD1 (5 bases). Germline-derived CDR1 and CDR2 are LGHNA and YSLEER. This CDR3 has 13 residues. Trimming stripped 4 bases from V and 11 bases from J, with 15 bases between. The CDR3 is CASSPGPEGTQHF. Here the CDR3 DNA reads TGCGCCAGCAGCCCAGGGCCAGAAGGGACCCAGCATTTT.

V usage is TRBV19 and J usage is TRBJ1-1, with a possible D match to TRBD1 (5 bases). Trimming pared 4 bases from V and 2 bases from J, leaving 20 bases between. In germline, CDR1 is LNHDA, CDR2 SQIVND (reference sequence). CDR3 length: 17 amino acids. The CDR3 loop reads CASSKGSGSSRNTEAFF. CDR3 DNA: TGTGCCAGTAGTAAGGGCTCAGGGTCATCTCGCAACACTGAAGCTTTCTTT.

CDR3 coding DNA: TGTGCCAGCTCACCATCCAGCGGATTCACTGAAGCTTTCTTT. It encodes CASSPSSGFTEAFF. The rearrangement uses TRBV18 and TRBJ1-1; D call uncertain. There are 14 residues in the CDR3. Per the germline V gene, CDR1 is KGHSH and CDR2 is LQKENI. V lost 2 bases and J lost 4, with 11 bases in between.

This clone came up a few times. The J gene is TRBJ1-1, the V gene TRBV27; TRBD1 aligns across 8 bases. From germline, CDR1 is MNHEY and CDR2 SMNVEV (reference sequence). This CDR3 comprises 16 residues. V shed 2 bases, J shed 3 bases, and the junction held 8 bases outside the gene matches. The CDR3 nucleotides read TGTGCCAGCAGTTTACATTTCAGGGGGCGGTACACTGAAGCTTTCTTT. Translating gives CASSLHFRGRYTEAFF.

The CDR3 spells CASSEWVGTKRSDTQYF. The DNA of the CDR3 is TGTGCCAGCAGTGAATGGGTTGGGACTAAGCGTTCAGATACGCAGTATTTT. The chain recombines TRBV6-1 with TRBJ2-3; TRBD2 aligns across 7 bases. This CDR3 region has 17 residues. J lost 4 bases, V lost 2 bases, and 12 bases had no gene match. Germline V CDR1 and CDR2: MNHNS, SASEGT.

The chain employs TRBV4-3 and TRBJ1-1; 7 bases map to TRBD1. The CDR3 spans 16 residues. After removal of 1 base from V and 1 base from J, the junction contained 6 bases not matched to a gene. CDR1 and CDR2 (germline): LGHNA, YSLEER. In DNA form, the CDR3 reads TGCGCCAGCAGCCAAGTTGCAGGGGGTACGAACACTGAAGCTTTCTTT. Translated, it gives CASSQVAGGTNTEAFF.

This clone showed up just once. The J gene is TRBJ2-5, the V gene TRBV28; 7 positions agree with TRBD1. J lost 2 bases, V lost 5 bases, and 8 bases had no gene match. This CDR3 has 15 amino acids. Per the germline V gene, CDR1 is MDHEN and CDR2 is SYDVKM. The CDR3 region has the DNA TGTGCCAGCAGTCTCCCCGGGACAGCTCAAGAGACCCAGTACTTC. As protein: CASSLPGTAQETQYF.

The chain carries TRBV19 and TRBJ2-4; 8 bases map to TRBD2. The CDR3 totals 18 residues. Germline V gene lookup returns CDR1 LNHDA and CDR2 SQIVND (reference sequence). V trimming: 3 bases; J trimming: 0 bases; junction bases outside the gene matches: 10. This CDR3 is CASSIGLLAGIAKNIQYF. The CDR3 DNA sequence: TGTGCCAGTAGTATCGGCCTCCTAGCGGGCATAGCCAAAAACATTCAGTACTTC. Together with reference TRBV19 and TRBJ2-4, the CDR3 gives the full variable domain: DGGITQSPKYLFRKEGQNVTLSCEQNLNHDAMYWYRQDPGQGLRLIYYSQIVNDFQKGDIAEGYSVSREKKESFPLTVTSAQKNPTAFYLCASSIGLLAGIAKNIQYFGAGTRLSVL.

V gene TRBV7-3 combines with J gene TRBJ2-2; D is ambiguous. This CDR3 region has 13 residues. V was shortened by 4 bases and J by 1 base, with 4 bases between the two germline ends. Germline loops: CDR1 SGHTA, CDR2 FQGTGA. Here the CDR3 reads CASSSGNTGELFF. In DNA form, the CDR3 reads TGTGCCAGCAGCTCAGGGAACACCGGGGAGCTGTTTTTT.

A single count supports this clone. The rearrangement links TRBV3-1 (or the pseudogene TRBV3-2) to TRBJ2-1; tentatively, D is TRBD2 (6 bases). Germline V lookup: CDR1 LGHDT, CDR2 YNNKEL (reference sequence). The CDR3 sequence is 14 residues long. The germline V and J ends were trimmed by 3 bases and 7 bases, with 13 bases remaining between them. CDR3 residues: CASSHSPGVNEQFF. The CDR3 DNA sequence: TGTGCCAGCAGCCACAGTCCGGGGGTGAATGAGCAGTTCTTC.

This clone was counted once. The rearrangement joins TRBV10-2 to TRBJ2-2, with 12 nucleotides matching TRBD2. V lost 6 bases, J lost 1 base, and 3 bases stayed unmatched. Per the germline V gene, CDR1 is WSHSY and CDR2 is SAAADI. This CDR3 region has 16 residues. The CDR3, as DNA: TGCGCCAGCAGGAGACTAGCGGGGGAGAACACCGGGGAGCTGTTTTTT. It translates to CASRRLAGENTGELFF.

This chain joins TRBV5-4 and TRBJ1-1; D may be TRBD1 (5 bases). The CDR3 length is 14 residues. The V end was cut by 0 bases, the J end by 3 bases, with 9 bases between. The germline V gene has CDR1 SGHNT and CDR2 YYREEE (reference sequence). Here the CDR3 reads CASSLGQTYTEAFF. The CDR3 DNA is TGTGCCAGCAGCTTGGGACAGACCTACACTGAAGCTTTCTTT. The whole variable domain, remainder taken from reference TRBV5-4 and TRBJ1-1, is ETGVTQSPTHLIKTRGQQVTLRCSSQSGHNTVSWYQQALGQGPQFIFQYYREEENGRGNFPPRFSGLQFPNYSSELNVNALELDDSALYLCASSLGQTYTEAFFGQGTRLTVV.

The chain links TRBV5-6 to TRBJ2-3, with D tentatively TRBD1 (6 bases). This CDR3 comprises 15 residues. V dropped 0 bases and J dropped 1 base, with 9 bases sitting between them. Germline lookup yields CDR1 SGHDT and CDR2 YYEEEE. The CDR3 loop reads CASSLGGQRTDTQYF. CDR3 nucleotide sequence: TGTGCCAGCAGCTTGGGGGGACAACGCACAGATACGCAGTATTTT.

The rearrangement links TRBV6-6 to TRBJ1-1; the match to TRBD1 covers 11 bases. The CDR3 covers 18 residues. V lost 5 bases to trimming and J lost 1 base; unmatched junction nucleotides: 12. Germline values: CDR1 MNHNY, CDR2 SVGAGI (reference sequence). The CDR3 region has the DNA TGTGCCAGCAGTCGCCAAACCGGGACAGGGGGTCGGAACACTGAAGCTTTCTTT. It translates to CASSRQTGTGGRNTEAFF.

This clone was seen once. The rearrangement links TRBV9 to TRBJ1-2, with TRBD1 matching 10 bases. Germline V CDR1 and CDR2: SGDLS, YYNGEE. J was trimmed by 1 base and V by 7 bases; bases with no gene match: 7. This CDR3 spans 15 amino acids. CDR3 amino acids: CASAGQGGFNYGYTF. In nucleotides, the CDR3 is TGTGCCAGCGCAGGACAGGGGGGTTTTAACTATGGCTACACCTTC.

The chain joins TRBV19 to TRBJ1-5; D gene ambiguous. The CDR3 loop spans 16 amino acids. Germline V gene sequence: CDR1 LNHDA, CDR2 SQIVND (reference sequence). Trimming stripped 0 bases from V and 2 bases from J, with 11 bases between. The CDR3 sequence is CASSIETVKGNQPQHF. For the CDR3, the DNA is TGTGCCAGTAGTATAGAAACAGTAAAAGGCAATCAGCCCCAGCATTTT.